This T cell receptor (beta chain) was sequenced in a study of monozygotic twins with cystic fibrosis. Clones were sequenced by immunoSEQ multiplex PCR, and TCRdb holds only the in-frame ones, with some missing. The profile shows about 14,000 clones, 70% to 90% of them singletons. Overall study results and limits: Co-twins had the most similar V usage for 13 of 16 pairs, J for 8. Median Simpson clonality of roughly 0.0093 suggested naive T cells predominated.

The CDR3 runs 15 residues. The V gene's germline CDR1 is MGHRA and CDR2 YSYEKL. V shed 3 bases, J shed 0 bases, and the junction held 5 bases outside the gene matches. Concerning this clone: Its cognate antigen is unknown.

The rearrangement joins TRBV4-1 to TRBJ2-7; 7 nucleotides agree with TRBD2. This TCR came from a boy between 10 and 17 years old with cystic fibrosis. Sample: blood. The CDR3 DNA follows: TGCGCCAGCAGCCAGTCACTAGCGAACTCCTACGAGCAGTACTTC. It is translated as CASSQSLANSYEQYF.